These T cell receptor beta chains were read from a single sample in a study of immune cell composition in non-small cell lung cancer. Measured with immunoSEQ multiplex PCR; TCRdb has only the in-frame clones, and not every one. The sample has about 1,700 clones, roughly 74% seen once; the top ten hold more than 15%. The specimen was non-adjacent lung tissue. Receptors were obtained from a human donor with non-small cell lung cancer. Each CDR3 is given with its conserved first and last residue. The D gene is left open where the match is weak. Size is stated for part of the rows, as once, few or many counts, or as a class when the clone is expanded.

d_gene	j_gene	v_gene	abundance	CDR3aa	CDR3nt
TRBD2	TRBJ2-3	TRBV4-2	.	CASSKAERGPSDTQYF	TGTGCCAGCAGCAAAGCAGAGCGGGGGCCCTCAGATACGCAGTATTTT
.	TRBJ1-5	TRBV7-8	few	CASSLAGPGGQPQHF	TGTGCCAGCAGCTTAGCAGGGCCCGGGGGTCAGCCCCAGCATTTT
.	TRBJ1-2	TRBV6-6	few	CASRRDRNYGYTF	TGTGCCAGCAGGAGAGACAGAAACTATGGCTACACCTTC
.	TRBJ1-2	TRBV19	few	CASSIEYGYTF	TGTGCCAGTAGTATTGAGTATGGCTACACCTTC
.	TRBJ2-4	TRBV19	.	CASSIDRFRDKENIQYF	TGTGCCAGTAGTATAGATCGTTTCCGGGACAAAGAAAACATTCAGTACTTC
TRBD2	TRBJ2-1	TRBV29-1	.	CSVGGTSGASYNEQFF	TGCAGCGTTGGCGGGACTAGCGGGGCCTCCTACAATGAGCAGTTCTTC
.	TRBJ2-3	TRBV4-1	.	CASSQESSRADTQYF	TGCGCCAGCAGCCAAGAATCTAGCCGGGCGGATACGCAGTATTTT
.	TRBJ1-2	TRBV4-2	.	CASSQEFHWGPGYTF	TGTGCCAGCAGCCAAGAATTCCACTGGGGGCCTGGCTACACCTTC
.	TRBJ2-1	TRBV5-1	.	CASSLMGAGYNEQFF	TGCGCCAGCAGCTTGATGGGGGCCGGGTACAATGAGCAGTTCTTC
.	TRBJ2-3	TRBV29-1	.	CSVDTQGASTDTQYF	TGCAGCGTTGACACACAAGGGGCTAGCACAGATACGCAGTATTTT
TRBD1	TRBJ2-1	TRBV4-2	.	CASLRDRAYNEQFF	TGTGCCAGCCTCCGGGACAGAGCCTACAATGAGCAGTTCTTC
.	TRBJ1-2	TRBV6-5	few	CASTPQTPGSGGYTF	TGTGCCAGCACCCCCCAGACTCCGGGCTCGGGAGGCTACACCTTC
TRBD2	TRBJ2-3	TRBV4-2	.	CASSQAVAGGTDTQYF	TGTGCCAGCAGCCAAGCGGTGGCGGGGGGCACAGATACGCAGTATTTT
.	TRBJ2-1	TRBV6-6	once	CASRVTGLPGYNEQFF	TGTGCCAGCAGGGTTACTGGACTGCCTGGCTACAATGAGCAGTTCTTC